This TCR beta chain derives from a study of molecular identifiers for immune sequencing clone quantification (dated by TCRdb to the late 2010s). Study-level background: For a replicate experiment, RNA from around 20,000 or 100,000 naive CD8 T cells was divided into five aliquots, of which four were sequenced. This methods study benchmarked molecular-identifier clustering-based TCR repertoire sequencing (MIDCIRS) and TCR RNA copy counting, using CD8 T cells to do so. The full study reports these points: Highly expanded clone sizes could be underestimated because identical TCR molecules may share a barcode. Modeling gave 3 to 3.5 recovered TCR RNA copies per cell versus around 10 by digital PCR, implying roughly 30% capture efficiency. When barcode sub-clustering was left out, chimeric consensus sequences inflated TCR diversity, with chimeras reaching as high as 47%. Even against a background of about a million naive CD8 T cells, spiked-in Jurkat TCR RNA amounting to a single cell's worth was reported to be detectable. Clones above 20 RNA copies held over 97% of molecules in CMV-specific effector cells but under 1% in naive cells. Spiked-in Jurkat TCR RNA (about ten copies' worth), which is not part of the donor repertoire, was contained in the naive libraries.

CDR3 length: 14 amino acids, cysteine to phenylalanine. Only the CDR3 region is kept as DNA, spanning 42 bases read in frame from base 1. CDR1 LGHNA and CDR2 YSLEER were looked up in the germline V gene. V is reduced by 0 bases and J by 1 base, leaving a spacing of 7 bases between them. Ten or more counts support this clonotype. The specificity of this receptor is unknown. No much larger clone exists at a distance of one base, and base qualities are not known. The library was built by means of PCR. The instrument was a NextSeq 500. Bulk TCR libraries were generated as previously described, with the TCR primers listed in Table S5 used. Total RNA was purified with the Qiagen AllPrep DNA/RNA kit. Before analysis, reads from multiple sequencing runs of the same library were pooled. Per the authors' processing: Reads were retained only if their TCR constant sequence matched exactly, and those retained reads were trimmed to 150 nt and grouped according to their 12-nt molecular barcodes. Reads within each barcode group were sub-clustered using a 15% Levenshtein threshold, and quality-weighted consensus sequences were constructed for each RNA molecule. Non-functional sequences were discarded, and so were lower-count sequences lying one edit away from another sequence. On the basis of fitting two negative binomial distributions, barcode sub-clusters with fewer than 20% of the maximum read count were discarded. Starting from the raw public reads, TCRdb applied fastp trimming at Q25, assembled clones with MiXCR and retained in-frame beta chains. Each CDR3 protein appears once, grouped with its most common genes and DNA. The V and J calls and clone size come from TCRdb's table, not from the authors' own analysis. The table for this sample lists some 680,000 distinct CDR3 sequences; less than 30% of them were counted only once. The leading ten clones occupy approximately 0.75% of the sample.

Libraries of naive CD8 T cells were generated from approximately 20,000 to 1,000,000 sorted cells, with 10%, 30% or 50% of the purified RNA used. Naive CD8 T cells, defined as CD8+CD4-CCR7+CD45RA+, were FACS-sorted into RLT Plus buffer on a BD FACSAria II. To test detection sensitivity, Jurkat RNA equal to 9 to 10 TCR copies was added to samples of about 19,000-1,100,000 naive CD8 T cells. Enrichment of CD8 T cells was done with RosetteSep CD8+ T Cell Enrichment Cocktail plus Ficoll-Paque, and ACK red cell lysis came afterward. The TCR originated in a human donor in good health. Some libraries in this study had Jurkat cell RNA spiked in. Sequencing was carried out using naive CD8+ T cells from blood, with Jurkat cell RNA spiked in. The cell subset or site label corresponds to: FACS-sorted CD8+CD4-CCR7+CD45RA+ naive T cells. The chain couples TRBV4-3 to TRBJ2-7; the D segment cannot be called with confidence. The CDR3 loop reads CASSQDGVSYEQYF. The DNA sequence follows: TGCGCCAGCAGCCAAGATGGCGTATCCTACGAGCAGTACTTC.